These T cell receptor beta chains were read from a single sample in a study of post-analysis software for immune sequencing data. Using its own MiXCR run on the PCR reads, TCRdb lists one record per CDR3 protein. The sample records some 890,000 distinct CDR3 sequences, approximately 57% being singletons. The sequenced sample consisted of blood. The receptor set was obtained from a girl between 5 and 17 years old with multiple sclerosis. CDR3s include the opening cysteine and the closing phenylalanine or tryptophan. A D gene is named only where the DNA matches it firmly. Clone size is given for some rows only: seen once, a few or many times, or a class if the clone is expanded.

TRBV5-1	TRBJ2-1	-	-	TGCGCCAGCAGCGAAGGGACTTCCCTGTTCTTC	CASSEGTSLFF
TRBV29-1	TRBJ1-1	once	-	TGCAGCGTAAAGATTCTAGGGGGAAACACTGAAGCTTTCTTT	CSVKILGGNTEAFF
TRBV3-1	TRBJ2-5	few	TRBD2	TGTGCCAGCAGCCAAGGGCGACTAGCGGGAGACCAAGAGACCCAGTACTTC	CASSQGRLAGDQETQYF
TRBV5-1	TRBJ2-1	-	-	TGCGCCAGCAGGGGAGTGGCTAACTACAATGAGCAGTTCTTC	CASRGVANYNEQFF
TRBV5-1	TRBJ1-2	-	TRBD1	TGCGCCAGCAGTCCTCGGGACAGTTCCGCCATTGACTATGGCTACACCTTC	CASSPRDSSAIDYGYTF
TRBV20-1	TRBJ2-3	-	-	TGCAGTGCTAGAGATGAGGGCCGTAGATTAAGCACAGATACGCAGTATTTT	CSARDEGRRLSTDTQYF
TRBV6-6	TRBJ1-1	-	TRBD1	TGTGCCAGCAGCCCAGGGGGCCGGGACACTGAAGCTTTCTTT	CASSPGGRDTEAFF
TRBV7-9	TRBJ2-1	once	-	TGTGCCAGCAGCTTAGAGGACATCCTCTCCTACAATGAGCAGTTCTTC	CASSLEDILSYNEQFF
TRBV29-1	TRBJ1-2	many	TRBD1	TGCAGCGTTGTCGCCAGGGGGCTGTCCTATGGCTACACCTTC	CSVVARGLSYGYTF
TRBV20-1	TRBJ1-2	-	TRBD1	TGCAGTGCTACACGAAGAGGGACAGCTGATTACTCTGGCTACACCTTC	CSATRRGTADYSGYTF